These T cell receptor beta chains were read from a single sample in a study of cytotoxic CD8 clonotypes in ibrutinib-treated CLL. TCRdb's table, derived via immunoSEQ multiplex PCR, lists solely in-frame clones and lacks some. Of 150,000 or so clones listed, 70% to 90% are singletons. The starting material was PBMCs, obtained after 36 months of ibrutinib treatment. All receptors derive from a human donor with chronic lymphocytic leukemia. CDR3s include the opening cysteine and the closing phenylalanine or tryptophan. The order of the fields is V gene, clone size, CDR3 length, D gene, J gene, CDR3 DNA, CDR3 protein. A D gene is named only where the DNA matches it firmly. For some rows the clone size is stated as once, few or many, or as a class when expanded; others skip it.

TRBV4-2	few	12	-	TRBJ1-2	TGTGCCAGCAGCCAAGAACACTATGGCTACACCTTC	CASSQEHYGYTF
TRBV10-2	-	14	-	TRBJ2-2	TGCGCCAGCACAAGGACAGTAAACACCGGGGAGCTGTTTTTT	CASTRTVNTGELFF
TRBV27	-	13	-	TRBJ1-2	TGTGCCAGCAGTTTATCCTCAAACTATGGCTACACCTTC	CASSLSSNYGYTF
TRBV5-4	-	14	-	TRBJ2-7	TGTGCCAGCAGCGCCGCGGGACAGACCTACGAGCAGTACTTC	CASSAAGQTYEQYF
TRBV5-4	-	12	-	TRBJ2-7	TGTGCCAGCAGCCGGGACGGAGTCGAGCAGTACTTC	CASSRDGVEQYF
TRBV7-9	-	16	-	TRBJ1-4	TGTGCCAGCAGCGGCATCGTTAGAAAGGGTCGTGAAAAACTGTTTTTT	CASSGIVRKGREKLFF
TRBV19	-	15	-	TRBJ1-5	TGTGCCAGTAGGGGGACACTCTTCTCCAATCAGCCCCAGCATTTT	CASRGTLFSNQPQHF
TRBV28	-	17	TRBD2	TRBJ2-3	TGTGCCAGCAGTCCTCTACTAGCGGGGGGGGTCACAGATACGCAGTATTTT	CASSPLLAGGVTDTQYF
TRBV19	-	15	-	TRBJ1-2	TGTGCCAGTAGTATAGTTGGAGAGGGCCTCTTCGGCTACACCTTC	CASSIVGEGLFGYTF
TRBV5-1	-	14	-	TRBJ1-4	TGCGCCAGCAGCTTGGGGCAGGGAGGCGAAAAACTGTTTTTT	CASSLGQGGEKLFF
TRBV30	once	15	-	TRBJ2-7	TGTGCCTGGAGTCCCCCGACTTTTAGCTCCTACGAGCAGTACTTC	CAWSPPTFSSYEQYF
TRBV20-1	few	11	-	TRBJ1-5	TGCAGTGCTTCCGCCAATCAGCCCCAGCATTTT	CSASANQPQHF
TRBV2	few	14	-	TRBJ2-7	TGTGCCAGCAGTCCCACATGGGGGGCCTGGGAGCAGTACTTC	CASSPTWGAWEQYF
TRBV27	-	12	TRBD2	TRBJ2-7	TGTGCCAGCTGGGACTACCGCTACGAGCAGTACTTC	CASWDYRYEQYF
TRBV6-1	-	16	-	TRBJ1-3	TGTGCCAGCAGTGCCGGGGGACCTTACTCTGGAAACACCATATATTTT	CASSAGGPYSGNTIYF
TRBV28	once	13	-	TRBJ1-5	TGTGCCAGCATCAAGGGATTCAATCAGCCCCAGCATTTT	CASIKGFNQPQHF